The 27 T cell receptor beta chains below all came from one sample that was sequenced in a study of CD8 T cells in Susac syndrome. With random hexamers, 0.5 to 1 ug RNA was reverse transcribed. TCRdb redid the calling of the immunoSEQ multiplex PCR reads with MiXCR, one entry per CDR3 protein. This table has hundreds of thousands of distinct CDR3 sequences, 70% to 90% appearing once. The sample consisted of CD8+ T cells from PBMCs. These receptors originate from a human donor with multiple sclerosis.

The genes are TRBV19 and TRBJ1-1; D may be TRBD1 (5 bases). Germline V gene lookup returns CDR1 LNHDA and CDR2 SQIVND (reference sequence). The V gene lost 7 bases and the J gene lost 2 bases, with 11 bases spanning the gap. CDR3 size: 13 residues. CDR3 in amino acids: CASIAGRNTEAFF. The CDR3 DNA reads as TGTGCCAGTATTGCAGGGAGAAACACTGAAGCTTTCTTT. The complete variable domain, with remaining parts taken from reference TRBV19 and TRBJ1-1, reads DGGITQSPKYLFRKEGQNVTLSCEQNLNHDAMYWYRQDPGQGLRLIYYSQIVNDFQKGDIAEGYSVSREKKESFPLTVTSAQKNPTAFYLCASIAGRNTEAFFGQGTRLTVV.

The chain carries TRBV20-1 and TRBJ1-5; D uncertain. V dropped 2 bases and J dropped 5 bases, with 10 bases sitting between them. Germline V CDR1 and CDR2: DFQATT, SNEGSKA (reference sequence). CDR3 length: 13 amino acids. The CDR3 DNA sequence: TGCAGTGCTAGAATAGAGGGCTATCAGCCCCAGCATTTT. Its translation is CSARIEGYQPQHF.

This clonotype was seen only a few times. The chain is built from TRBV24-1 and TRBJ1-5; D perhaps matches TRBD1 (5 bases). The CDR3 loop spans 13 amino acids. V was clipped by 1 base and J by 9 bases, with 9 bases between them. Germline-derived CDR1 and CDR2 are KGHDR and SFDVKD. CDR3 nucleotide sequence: TGTGCCACCAGTGATTTTGCGGGGGGGCCCCAGCATTTT. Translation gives CATSDFAGGPQHF.

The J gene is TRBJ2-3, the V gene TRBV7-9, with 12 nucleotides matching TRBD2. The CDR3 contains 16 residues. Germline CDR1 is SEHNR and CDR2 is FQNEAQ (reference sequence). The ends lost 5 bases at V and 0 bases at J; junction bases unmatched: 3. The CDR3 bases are TGTGCCAGCAGCCCCGGACTAGCGGGGAGCACAGATACGCAGTATTTT. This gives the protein CASSPGLAGSTDTQYF.

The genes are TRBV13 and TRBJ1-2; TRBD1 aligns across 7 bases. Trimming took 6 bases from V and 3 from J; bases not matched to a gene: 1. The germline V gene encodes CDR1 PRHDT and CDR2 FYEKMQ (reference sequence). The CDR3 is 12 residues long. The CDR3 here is CASRGQDYGYTF. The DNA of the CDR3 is TGTGCCAGCAGAGGACAGGACTATGGCTACACCTTC.

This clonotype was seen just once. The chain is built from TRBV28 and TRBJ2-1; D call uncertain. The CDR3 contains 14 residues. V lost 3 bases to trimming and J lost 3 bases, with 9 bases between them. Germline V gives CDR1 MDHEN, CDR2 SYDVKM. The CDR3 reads CASSFTLIYNEQFF. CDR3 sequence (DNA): TGTGCCAGCAGTTTCACATTAATCTACAATGAGCAGTTCTTC.

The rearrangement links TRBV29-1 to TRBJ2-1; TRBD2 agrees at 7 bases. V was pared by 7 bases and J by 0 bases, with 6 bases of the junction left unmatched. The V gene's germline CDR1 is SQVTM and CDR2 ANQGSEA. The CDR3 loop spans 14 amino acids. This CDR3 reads CSAELADSYNEQFF. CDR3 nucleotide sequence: TGCAGCGCCGAGCTAGCGGACTCCTACAATGAGCAGTTCTTC.

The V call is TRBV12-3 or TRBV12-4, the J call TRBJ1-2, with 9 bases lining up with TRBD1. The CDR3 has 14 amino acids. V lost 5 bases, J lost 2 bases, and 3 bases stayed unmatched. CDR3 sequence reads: CASSPGTGNYGYTF. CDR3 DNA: TGTGCCAGCAGTCCAGGGACAGGGAACTATGGCTACACCTTC.

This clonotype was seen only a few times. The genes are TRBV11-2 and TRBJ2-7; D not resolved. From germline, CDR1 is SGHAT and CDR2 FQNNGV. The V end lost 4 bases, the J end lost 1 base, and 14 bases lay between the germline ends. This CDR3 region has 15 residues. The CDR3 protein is CASSSPLRGSYEQYF. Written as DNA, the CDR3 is TGTGCCAGCAGCTCCCCTCTACGAGGATCCTACGAGCAGTACTTC.

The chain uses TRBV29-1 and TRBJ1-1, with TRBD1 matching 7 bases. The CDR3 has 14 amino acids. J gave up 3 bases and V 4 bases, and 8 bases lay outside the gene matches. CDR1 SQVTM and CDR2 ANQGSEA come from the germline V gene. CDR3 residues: CSVARGGPDTEAFF. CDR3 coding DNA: TGCAGCGTTGCCAGGGGGGGACCTGACACTGAAGCTTTCTTT.

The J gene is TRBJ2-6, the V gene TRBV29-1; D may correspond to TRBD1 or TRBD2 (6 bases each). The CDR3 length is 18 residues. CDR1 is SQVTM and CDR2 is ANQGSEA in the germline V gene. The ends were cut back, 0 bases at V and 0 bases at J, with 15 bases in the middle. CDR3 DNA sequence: TGCAGCGTTGAAGATGGGGGGCCGGGGGTCTCTGGGGCCAACGTCCTGACTTTC. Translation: CSVEDGGPGVSGANVLTF.

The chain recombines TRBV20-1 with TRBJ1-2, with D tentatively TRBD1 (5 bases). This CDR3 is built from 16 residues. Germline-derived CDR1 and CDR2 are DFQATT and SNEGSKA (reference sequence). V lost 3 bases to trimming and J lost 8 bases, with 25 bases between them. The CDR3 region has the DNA TGCAGTGCTAGGGGGGGTACTCAAAACAGTTTATGGGGCTACACCTTC. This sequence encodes CSARGGTQNSLWGYTF.

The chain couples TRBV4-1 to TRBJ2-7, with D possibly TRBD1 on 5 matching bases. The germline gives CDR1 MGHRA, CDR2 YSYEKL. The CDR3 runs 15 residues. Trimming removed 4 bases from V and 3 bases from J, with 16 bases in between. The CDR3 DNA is TGCGCCAGCAGCCTATCTACCTTGGACAACTACGAGCAGTACTTC. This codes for CASSLSTLDNYEQYF.

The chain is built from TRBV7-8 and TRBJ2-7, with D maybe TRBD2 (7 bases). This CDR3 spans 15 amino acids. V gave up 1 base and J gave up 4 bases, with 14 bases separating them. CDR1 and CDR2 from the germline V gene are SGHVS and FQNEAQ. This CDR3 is CASSLEPGEGYEQYF. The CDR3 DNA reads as TGTGCCAGCAGCTTAGAGCCAGGGGAGGGTTACGAGCAGTACTTC. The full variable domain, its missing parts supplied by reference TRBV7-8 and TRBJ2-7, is GAGVSQSPRYKVAKRGQDVALRCDPISGHVSLFWYQQALGQGPEFLTYFQNEAQLDKSGLPSDRFFAERPEGSVSTLKIQRTQQEDSAVYLCASSLEPGEGYEQYFGPGTRLTVT.

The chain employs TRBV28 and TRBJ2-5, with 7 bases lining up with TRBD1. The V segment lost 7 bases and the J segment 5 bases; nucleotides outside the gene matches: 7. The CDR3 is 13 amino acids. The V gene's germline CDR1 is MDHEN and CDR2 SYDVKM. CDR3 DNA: TGTGCCAGCACCGAGGGGACAGAGGAGACCCAGTACTTC. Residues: CASTEGTEETQYF.

The CDR3 DNA is TGTGCCAGCAGTTGGACAGGGCTAACCAACGGGCAGTACTTC. Translating it yields CASSWTGLTNGQYF. This rearrangement joins TRBV6-5 to TRBJ2-7; 8 bases are a match to TRBD1. The CDR3 consists of 14 residues. CDR1 is MNHEY, CDR2 SVGAGI, per germline. The ends lost 4 bases at V and 9 bases at J; junction bases unmatched: 11.

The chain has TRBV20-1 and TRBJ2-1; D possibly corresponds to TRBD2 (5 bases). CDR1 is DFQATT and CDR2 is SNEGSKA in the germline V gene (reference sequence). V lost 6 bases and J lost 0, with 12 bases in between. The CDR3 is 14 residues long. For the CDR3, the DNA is TGCAGTGCGGAACGGGATTACTCCTACAATGAGCAGTTCTTC. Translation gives CSAERDYSYNEQFF.

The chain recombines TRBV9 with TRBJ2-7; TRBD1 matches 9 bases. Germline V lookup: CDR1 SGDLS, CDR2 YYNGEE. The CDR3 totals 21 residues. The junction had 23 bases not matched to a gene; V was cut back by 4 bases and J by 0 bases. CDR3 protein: CASSSPSHRDRVLGDSYEQYF. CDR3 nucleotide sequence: TGTGCCAGCAGCTCCCCGTCACACCGGGACAGGGTGTTGGGGGACTCCTACGAGCAGTACTTC.

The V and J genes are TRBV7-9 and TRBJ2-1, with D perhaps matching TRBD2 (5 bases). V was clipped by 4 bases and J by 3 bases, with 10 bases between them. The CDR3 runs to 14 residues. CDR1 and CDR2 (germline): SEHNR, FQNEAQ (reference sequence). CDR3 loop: CASSSNRDYNEQFF. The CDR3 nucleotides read TGTGCCAGCAGCTCAAACCGGGACTACAATGAGCAGTTCTTC.

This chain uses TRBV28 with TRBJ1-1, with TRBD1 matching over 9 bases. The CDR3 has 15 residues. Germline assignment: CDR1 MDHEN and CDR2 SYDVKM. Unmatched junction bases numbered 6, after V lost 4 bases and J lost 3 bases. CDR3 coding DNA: TGTGCCAGCAGTTCGCCAACAGGGGGCTACACTGAAGCTTTCTTT. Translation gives CASSSPTGGYTEAFF.

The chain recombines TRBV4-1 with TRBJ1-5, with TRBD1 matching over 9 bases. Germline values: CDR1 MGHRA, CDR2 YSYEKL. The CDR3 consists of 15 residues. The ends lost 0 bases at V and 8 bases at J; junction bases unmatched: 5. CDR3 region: CASSQDPGQGKPQHF. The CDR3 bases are TGCGCCAGCAGCCAAGATCCCGGACAGGGGAAGCCCCAGCATTTT.

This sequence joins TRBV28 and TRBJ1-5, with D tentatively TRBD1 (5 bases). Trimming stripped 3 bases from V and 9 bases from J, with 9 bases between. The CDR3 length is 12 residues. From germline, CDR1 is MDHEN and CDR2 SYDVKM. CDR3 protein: CASSFGTRPQHF. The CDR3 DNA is TGTGCCAGCAGTTTTGGGACTCGGCCCCAGCATTTT.

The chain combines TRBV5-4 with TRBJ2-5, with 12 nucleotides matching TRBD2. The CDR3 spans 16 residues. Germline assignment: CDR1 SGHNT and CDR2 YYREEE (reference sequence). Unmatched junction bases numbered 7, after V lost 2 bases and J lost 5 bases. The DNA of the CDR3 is TGTGCCAGCAGCTTCCTAGCGGGAGGGCCCCAGGAGACCCAGTACTTC. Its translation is CASSFLAGGPQETQYF.

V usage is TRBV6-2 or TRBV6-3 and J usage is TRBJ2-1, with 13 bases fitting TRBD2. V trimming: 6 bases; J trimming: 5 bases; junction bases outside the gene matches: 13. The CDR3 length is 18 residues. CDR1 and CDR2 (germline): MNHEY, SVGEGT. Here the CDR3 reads CASRLQETSGRWDNEQFF. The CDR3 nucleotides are TGTGCCAGCAGACTTCAGGAGACTAGCGGGAGGTGGGACAATGAGCAGTTCTTC.

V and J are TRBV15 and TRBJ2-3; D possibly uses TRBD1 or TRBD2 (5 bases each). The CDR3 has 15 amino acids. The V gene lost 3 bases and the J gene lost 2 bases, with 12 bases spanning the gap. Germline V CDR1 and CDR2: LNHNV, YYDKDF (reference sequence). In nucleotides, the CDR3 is TGTGCCACCAGCAGTTGGGGGAGTAACACAGATACGCAGTATTTT. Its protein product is CATSSWGSNTDTQYF.

CDR3 residues: CSARVTSGRRYYYEQYF. In DNA, the CDR3 is TGCAGTGCTAGAGTCACTAGCGGGAGAAGGTACTACTACGAGCAGTACTTC. V gene TRBV20-1 combines with J gene TRBJ2-7, with TRBD2 identical over 11 bases. CDR3 size: 17 residues. V dropped 1 base and J dropped 3; count of bases not matched to a gene: 11. Germline assignment: CDR1 DFQATT and CDR2 SNEGSKA (reference sequence).

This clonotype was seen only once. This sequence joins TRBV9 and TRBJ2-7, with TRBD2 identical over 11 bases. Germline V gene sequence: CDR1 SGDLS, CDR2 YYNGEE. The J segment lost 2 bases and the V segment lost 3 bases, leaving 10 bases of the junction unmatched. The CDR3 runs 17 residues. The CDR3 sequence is CASSGEGTSGAPYEQYF. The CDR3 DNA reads TGTGCCAGCAGCGGAGAGGGGACTAGCGGAGCCCCCTACGAGCAGTACTTC.